Here is one TCR beta chain with its context. These data belong to a study of PD-L1 blockade in urothelial cancer. The CDR3 spans 15 residues. Germline V gives CDR1 MDHEN, CDR2 SYDVKM. Trimming pared 3 bases from V and 8 bases from J, leaving 18 bases between. Profiling relied on immunoSEQ multiplex PCR, and the TCRdb table lists in-frame clones only, not all of them. The sample contains about 120,000 clones, roughly 83% of which appear only once. Time point defined: peripheral blood 6 weeks after treatment start. The clonotype was recovered from a man aged 50 to 59 with urothelial cancer. The chain uses TRBV28 and TRBJ2-3; D is unresolved. The source was PBMCs, collected around atezolizumab (anti-PD-L1) treatment. CDR3 loop: CASSFTLWASFTQYF. DNA for the CDR3: TGTGCCAGCAGTTTTACCCTCTGGGCCTCGTTTACGCAGTATTTT.